This TCR beta chain appears in the sequencing data of a study of blood T cell repertoires in COVID-19. About the study: The United States, Italy and Spain provided the acute and convalescent COVID-19 samples. Sources were T cells, B-cell-depleted T cells, or PBMCs; the material itself was cDNA or gDNA.

In the study's own analysis: Cell counts per sample came from amplifying reference gene primers. TCRdb's copy holds only in-frame clones and misses some; the assay was immunoSEQ multiplex PCR. That table is the source of V, J and clone size, and D and trimming were worked out from the DNA. The sample contains 210,000 or so clones, about 85% of which appear only once. The germline V gene has CDR1 SGHNT and CDR2 YENEEA. Trimming took 5 bases from V and 7 from J; bases not matched to a gene: 11. CDR3 size: 17 residues. This clone was detected once. The specimen sequenced was peripheral blood. The clonotype was recovered from a woman aged 18-29 years who had recovered from COVID-19. The chain has TRBV11-3 and TRBJ2-1; 13 nucleotides line up with TRBD2. The DNA of the CDR3 is TGTGCCAGCAGCGCCCTGACTAGCGGGAGGCCGGGGAATGAGCAGTTCTTC. Amino acids: CASSALTSGRPGNEQFF.